A selection of T cell receptor beta chains follows, all from one sample in a study of blood T cell repertoires in COVID-19. This table comes from immunoSEQ multiplex PCR, and its TCRdb copy is limited to in-frame clones, with some not included. There are roughly 97,000 clones in the sample; approximately 88% occur only once, and 20% to 30% lies in the top ten. Source material: peripheral blood. These receptors were collected from a man aged 55 to 70 with acute or convalescent COVID-19. Each CDR3 is given with its conserved first and last residue. A D gene is named only where the DNA matches it firmly. For some rows the clone size is stated as once, few or many, or as a class when expanded; others skip it.

D	J	size	V	DNA	CDR3
TRBD2	TRBJ2-1	few	TRBV11-2	TGTGCCAGCAGCCCTGAGGGCGGGAGGGTGATCAGCTCCTACAATGAGCAGTTCTTC	CASSPEGGRVISSYNEQFF
-	TRBJ1-5	once	TRBV10-2	TGCGCCAGCAGTGAGTCTGGGGGCACCGGCAATCAGCCCCAGCATTTT	CASSESGGTGNQPQHF
-	TRBJ2-3	-	TRBV6-4	TGTGCCAGCAGTGAAAGGGGCACCACAGATACGCAGTATTTT	CASSERGTTDTQYF
TRBD2	TRBJ2-1	-	TRBV11-2	TGTGCCAGCAGCCCCTTAGCGGGAGCGAGGAGGAATGAGCAGTTCTTC	CASSPLAGARRNEQFF
-	TRBJ1-5	-	TRBV5-6	TGTGCCAGCAGCCGCCGGATAGGGGCTAGCAATCAGCCCCAGCATTTT	CASSRRIGASNQPQHF
TRBD2	TRBJ2-5	-	TRBV14	TGTGCCAGCAGCAAGTCCCGGACTAGCGGGATGGAGACCCAGTACTTC	CASSKSRTSGMETQYF
-	TRBJ2-5	once	TRBV19	TGTGCCAGTAGTACGACCGGGGAGCGAGAGACCCAGTACTTC	CASSTTGERETQYF
-	TRBJ1-4	-	TRBV5-4	TGTGCCAGCAGCTTGATCGGAGACTCCGAAAAACTGTTTTTT	CASSLIGDSEKLFF
TRBD2	TRBJ2-3	-	TRBV9	TGTGCCAGCAGCCACCCATTCCGGACTAGCTCGAGTACAGATACGCAGTATTTT	CASSHPFRTSSSTDTQYF
-	TRBJ2-5	once	TRBV6-5	TGTGCCAGCAGGGGGCTCGGTGAGACCCAGTACTTC	CASRGLGETQYF
TRBD2	TRBJ2-5	-	TRBV5-1	TGCGCCAGCAGCTTGGTGGGGACTAGCGAAGAGACCCAGTACTTC	CASSLVGTSEETQYF
-	TRBJ1-2	-	TRBV6-2/TRBV6-3	TGTGCCAGCAGTTCAGGACAGACCTATGGCTACACCTTC	CASSSGQTYGYTF
-	TRBJ2-2	few	TRBV4-1	TGCGCCAGCAGCCAACCCTCAGGCAGAGCGAACACCGGGGAGCTGTTTTTT	CASSQPSGRANTGELFF
-	TRBJ1-5	-	TRBV4-1	TGCGCCAGCAGCCCCCTCGACAGTTACAATCAGCCCCAGCATTTT	CASSPLDSYNQPQHF
-	TRBJ1-5	once	TRBV28	TGTGCCAGCACGTCGAGCAATCAGCCCCAGCATTTT	CASTSSNQPQHF